The 5 T cell receptor beta chains below were found in one sample sequenced in a study of monozygotic twins with inflammatory bowel disease. After re-calling the 5' RACE reads, TCRdb lists one entry per CDR3 protein, DNA absent. In total, the table holds roughly 330,000 distinct CDR3 sequences. The sample was blood. These TCRs come from a human donor with ulcerative colitis or Crohn's disease, or a healthy co-twin of an affected twin (not recorded which).

The rearrangement links TRBV7-3 to TRBJ2-1; TCRdb returns TRBD2, unconfirmable since there is no DNA. The CDR3 loop spans 15 amino acids. Looked up from germline, CDR1 is SGHTA and CDR2 is FQGTGA. The CDR3 sequence is CASSSTSGSPREQFF.

The CDR3 is CATSPGTSGLYNEQFF. The chain uses TRBV15 and TRBJ2-1; TCRdb calls TRBD2, which cannot be checked without DNA. CDR3 length equals 16 residues. The germline CDR1 and CDR2 sequences are LNHNV and YYDKDF (reference sequence).

The chain is built from TRBV5-1 and TRBJ2-2; checking the TCRdb D call of TRBD1 is not possible without DNA. This CDR3 has 19 amino acids. Germline values: CDR1 SGHRS, CDR2 YFSETQ. The CDR3 protein is CASSLARDSGVLNTGELFF.

The genes are TRBV5-1 and TRBJ1-1; TCRdb's D call of TRBD1 is untestable without DNA. The CDR3 length is 13 residues. The germline V gene has CDR1 SGHRS and CDR2 YFSETQ. The CDR3 reads CASRGPENTEAFF.

The V gene is TRBV3-1, the J gene TRBJ2-1. The CDR3 length is 15 residues. Germline V gene data show CDR1 as LGHDT and CDR2 as YNNKEL (reference sequence). CDR3 amino acids: CASSRSSESYNEQFF.